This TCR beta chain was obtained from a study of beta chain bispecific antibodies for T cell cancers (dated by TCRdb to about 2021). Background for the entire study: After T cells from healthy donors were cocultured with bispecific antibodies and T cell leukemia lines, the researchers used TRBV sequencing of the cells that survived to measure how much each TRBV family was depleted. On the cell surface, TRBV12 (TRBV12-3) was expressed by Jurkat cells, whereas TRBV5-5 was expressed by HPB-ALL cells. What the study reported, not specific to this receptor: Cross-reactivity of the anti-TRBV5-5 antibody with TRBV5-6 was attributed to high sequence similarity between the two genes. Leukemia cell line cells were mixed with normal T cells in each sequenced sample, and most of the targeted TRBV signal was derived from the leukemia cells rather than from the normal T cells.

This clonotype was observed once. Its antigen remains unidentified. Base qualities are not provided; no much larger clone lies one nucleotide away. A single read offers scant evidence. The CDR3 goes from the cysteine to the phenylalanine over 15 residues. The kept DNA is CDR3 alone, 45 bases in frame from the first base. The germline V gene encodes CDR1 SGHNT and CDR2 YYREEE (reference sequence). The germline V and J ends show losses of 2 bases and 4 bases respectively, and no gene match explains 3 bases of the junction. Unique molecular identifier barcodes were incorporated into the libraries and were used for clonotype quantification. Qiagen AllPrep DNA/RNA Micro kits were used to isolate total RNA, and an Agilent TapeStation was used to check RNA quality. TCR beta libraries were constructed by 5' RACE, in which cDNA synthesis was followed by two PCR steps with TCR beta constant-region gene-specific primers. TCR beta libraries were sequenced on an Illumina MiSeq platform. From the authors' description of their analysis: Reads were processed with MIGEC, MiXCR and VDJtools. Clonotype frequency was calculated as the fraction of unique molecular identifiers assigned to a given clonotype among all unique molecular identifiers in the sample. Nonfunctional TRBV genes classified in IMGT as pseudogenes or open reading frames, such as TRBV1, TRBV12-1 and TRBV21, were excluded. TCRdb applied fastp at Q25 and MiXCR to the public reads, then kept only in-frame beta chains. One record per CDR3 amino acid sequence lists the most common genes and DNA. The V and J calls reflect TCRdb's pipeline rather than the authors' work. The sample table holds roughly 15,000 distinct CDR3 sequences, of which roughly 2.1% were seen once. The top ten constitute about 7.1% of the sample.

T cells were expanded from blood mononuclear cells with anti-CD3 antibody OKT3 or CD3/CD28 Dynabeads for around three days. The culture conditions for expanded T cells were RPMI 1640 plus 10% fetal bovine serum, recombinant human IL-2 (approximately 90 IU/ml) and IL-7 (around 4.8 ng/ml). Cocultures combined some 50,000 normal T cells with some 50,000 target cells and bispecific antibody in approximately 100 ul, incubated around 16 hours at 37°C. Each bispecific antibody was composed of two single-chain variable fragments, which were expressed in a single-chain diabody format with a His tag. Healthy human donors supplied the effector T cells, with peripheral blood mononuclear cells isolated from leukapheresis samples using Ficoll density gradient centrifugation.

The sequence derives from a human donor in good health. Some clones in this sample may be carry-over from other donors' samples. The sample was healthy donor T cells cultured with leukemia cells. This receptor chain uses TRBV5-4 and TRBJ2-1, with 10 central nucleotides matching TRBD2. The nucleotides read TGTGCCAGCAGCTTCAGCGGGGGGGCGTACAATGAGCAGTTCTTC. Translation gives CASSFSGGAYNEQFF. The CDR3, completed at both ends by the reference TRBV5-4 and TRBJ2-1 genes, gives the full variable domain ETGVTQSPTHLIKTRGQQVTLRCSSQSGHNTVSWYQQALGQGPQFIFQYYREEENGRGNFPPRFSGLQFPNYSSELNVNALELDDSALYLCASSFSGGAYNEQFFGPGTRLTVL.